This TCR beta chain was found in a study of T-cell memory formation after mild COVID-19. For the study at large: TCR clusters were mostly confined to one donor each. Study findings and constraints: Researchers report contracting CD4+ clones mostly in CM and EM, with CD8+ clones in EMRA. What remained unconfirmed was the SARS-CoV-2 specificity of second-wave clones peaking on day 37.

About this clonotype itself: Its target is unknown.

TCRdb reprocessed the 5' RACE reads via MiXCR and lists one record per CDR3 protein. This table has just under 350,000 distinct CDR3 sequences, around 13% appearing once. CDR1 and CDR2 (germline): SGHTA, FQGNSA. V was clipped by 5 bases and J by 6 bases, with 13 bases between them. The CDR3 extends over 14 amino acids. This clonotype was obtained from a young man who had mild COVID-19 (a few samples of this study predate the infection). Cell type and time point are not known. The sample taken for sequencing was PBMCs or a T cell subset sorted from them (not recorded which). The genes are TRBV7-2 and TRBJ2-2; D possibly corresponds to TRBD2 (5 bases). This CDR3 reads CASSPREVPGELFF. The CDR3 DNA reads as TGTGCCAGCAGCCCGAGGGAAGTCCCCGGGGAGCTGTTTTTT.